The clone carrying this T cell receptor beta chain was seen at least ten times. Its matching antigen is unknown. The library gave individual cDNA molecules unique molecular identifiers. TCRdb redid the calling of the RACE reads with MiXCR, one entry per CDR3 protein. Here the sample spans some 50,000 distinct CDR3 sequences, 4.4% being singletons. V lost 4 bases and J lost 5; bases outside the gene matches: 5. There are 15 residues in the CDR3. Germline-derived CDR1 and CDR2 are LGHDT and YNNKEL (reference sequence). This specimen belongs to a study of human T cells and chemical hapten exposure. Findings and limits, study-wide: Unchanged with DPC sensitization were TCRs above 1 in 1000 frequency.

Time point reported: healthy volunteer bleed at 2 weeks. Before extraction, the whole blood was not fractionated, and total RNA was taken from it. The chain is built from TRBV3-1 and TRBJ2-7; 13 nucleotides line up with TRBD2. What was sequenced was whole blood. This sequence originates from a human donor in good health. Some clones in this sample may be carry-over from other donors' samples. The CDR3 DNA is TGTGCCAGCAGCCCCCGACTAGCGGGAGGAAACGAGCAGTACTTC. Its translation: CASSPRLAGGNEQYF.